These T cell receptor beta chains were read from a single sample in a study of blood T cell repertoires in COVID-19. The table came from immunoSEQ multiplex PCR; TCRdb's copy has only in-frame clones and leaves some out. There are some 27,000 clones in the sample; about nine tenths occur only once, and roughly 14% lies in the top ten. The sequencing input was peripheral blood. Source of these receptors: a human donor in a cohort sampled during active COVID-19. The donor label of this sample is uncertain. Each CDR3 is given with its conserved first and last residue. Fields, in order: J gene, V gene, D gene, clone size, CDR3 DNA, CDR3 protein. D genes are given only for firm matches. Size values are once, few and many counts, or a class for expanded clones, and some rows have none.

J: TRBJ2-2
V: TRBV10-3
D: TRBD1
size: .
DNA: TGTGCCATCAGTGAGACAGGGGGCACCGGGGAGCTGTTTTTT
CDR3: CAISETGGTGELFF

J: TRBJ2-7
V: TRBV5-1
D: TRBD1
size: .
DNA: TGCGCCAGCAGGTTAGGGACAGGGATATCCTACGAGCAGTACTTC
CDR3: CASRLGTGISYEQYF

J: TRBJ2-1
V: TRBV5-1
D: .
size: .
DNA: TGCGCCAGCAGCTTGGGAGGACTAAACAATGAGCAGTTCTTC
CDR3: CASSLGGLNNEQFF

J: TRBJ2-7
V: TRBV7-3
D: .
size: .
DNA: TGTGCCAGCAGCTTAAGCGGAACCCGAGAGCAGTACTTC
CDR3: CASSLSGTREQYF

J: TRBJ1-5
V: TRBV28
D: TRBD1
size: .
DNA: TGTGCCAGCAGCCCCGGACAGGGTCAAATCGGCAATCAGCCCCAGCATTTT
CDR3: CASSPGQGQIGNQPQHF

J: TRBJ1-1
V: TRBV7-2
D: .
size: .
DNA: TGTGCCAGCAGCTTAGAGACAGGATACACTGAAGCTTTCTTT
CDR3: CASSLETGYTEAFF

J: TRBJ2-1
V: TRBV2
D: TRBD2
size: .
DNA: TGTGCCAGCGAGCGGGGAGATTACAATGAGCAGTTCTTC
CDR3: CASERGDYNEQFF

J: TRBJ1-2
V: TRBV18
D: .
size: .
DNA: TGTGCCAGCTCACCCAGAATTGACAGCCATGGCTACACCTTC
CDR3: CASSPRIDSHGYTF

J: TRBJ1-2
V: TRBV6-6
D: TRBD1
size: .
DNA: TGTGCCAGCAGTAAGACAGGGGACCCCTATGGCTACACCTTC
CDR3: CASSKTGDPYGYTF

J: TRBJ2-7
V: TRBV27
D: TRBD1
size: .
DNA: TGTGCCAGCAGTGGCATTGGGGACAGCGGCTACGAGCAGTACTTC
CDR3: CASSGIGDSGYEQYF

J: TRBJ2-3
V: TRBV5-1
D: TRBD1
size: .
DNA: TGCGCCAGCAGAAAAGACCGACAGGGGAAAATTCCAGATACGCAGTATTTT
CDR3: CASRKDRQGKIPDTQYF

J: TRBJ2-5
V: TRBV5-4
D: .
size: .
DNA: TGTGCCAGCAGCTTGATTGCGGAAGAGACCCAGTACTTC
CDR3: CASSLIAEETQYF

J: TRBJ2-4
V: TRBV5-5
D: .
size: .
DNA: TGTGCCAGCAGCTTGGCCGGGGTCAAAAACATTCAGTACTTC
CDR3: CASSLAGVKNIQYF

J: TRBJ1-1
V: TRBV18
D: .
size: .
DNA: TGTGCCAGCTCACGCGAGTTTAGTTTTGAAGCTTTCTTT
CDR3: CASSREFSFEAFF

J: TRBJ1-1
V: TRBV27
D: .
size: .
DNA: TGTGCCAGCAGAGGGGGGAACACTGAAGCTTTCTTT
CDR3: CASRGGNTEAFF

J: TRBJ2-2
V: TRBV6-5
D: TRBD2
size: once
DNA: TGTGCCAGCAGTCCGGGGGGCGGGGAGCTGTTTTTT
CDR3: CASSPGGGELFF

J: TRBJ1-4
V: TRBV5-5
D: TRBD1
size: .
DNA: TGTGCCAGCATCCCCGGGACAGGAAGGGAAAAACTGTTTTTT
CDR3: CASIPGTGREKLFF

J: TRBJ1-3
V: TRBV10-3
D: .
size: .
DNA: TGTGCCATCAAGGCAGGACAGCAGGGCGGCACCATATATTTT
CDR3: CAIKAGQQGGTIYF

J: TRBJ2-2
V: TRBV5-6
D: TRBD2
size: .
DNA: TGTGCCAGCAGCTTGGCCGGGGGGGCCGCAGGGGAGCTGTTTTTT
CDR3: CASSLAGGAAGELFF

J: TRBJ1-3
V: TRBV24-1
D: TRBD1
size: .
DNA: TGTGCCACCAGTGAAGGGGGCAGTTCCTCTGGAAACACCATATATTTT
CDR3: CATSEGGSSSGNTIYF

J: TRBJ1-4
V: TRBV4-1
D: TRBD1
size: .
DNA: TGCGCCAGCAGCCATGCCGGGACAGGCGAAAAACTGTTTTTT
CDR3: CASSHAGTGEKLFF

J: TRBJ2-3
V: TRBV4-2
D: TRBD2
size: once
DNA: TGTGCCAGCAGCTTCGGGACTAGCGGGATCACAGATACGCAGTATTTT
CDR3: CASSFGTSGITDTQYF

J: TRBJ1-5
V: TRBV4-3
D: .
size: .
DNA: TGCGCCAGCAGCCAAGGTAGAAGATACAATCAGCCCCAGCATTTT
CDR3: CASSQGRRYNQPQHF